The 4 T cell receptor beta chains given below trace back to one sample, sequenced in a study of tumour-infiltrating T cells in Burkitt lymphoma. The method was immunoSEQ multiplex PCR; TCRdb's version includes in-frame clones alone and lacks a portion of them. The table shows over 5,000 clones, with 9.5% to 10% occurring only once. Sequenced sample: tumor tissue. Receptors originate from a human donor with diffuse large B-cell lymphoma.

The chain couples TRBV5-1 to TRBJ1-5; TRBD1 aligns across 8 bases. The germline CDR1 and CDR2 sequences are SGHRS and YFSETQ. With V trimmed by 2 bases and J by 0 bases, 22 bases remained unmatched. The CDR3 extends over 22 amino acids. The CDR3 bases are TGCGCCAGCAGCTTCAAGGACAGGGAGACCCCCCCCCTTGCTTTTAGCAATCAGCCCCAGCATTTT. It encodes CASSFKDRETPPLAFSNQPQHF.

Only a few counts were recorded for this clone. This chain joins TRBV5-6 and TRBJ2-7, with TRBD1 matching over 8 bases. CDR1 is SGHDT and CDR2 is YYEEEE in the germline V gene. V dropped 1 base and J dropped 5; count of bases not matched to a gene: 8. The CDR3 contains 15 residues. CDR3 DNA sequence: TGTGCCAGCAGCTTGCGGGCGACAGGGGTCGACGAGCAGTACTTC. This gives the protein CASSLRATGVDEQYF.

V gene TRBV27 combines with J gene TRBJ2-1; possibly TRBD1 or TRBD2 for D (6 bases each). The CDR3 contains 16 residues. CDR1 is MNHEY and CDR2 is SMNVEV in the germline V gene (reference sequence). Trimming left V 5 bases short and J 2 bases short, with 16 bases between. CDR3 nucleotides: TGTGCCAGCAGTCCCGGGGGCTGGGGGACCTACAATGAGCAGTTCTTC. Protein sequence: CASSPGGWGTYNEQFF.

This clone was observed a few times. The chain joins TRBV10-3 to TRBJ1-5; D is undetermined. The CDR3 has 15 residues. CDR1 and CDR2 from the germline V gene are ENHRY and SYGVKD. Trimming stripped 2 bases from V and 0 bases from J, with 8 bases between. CDR3 in DNA: TGTGCCATCAGTGAGCAGGATTATAGCAATCAGCCCCAGCATTTT. Amino acid sequence: CAISEQDYSNQPQHF.